The clone carrying this TCR beta chain was picked up a small number of times. The sample comes from a study of blood T cell repertoires in COVID-19. About the research overall: Samples came from the United States, Italy and Spain, spanning acute and convalescent COVID-19. Sources were T cells, B-cell-depleted T cells, or PBMCs; the material itself was cDNA or gDNA.

As handled by the study authors: Reference gene primer amplification gave estimated nucleated cell counts. Measured with immunoSEQ multiplex PCR; TCRdb has only the in-frame clones, and not every one. The DNA gave D and trimming, while V, J and clone size come from that table. The sample lists 35,000 to 45,000 clones, roughly 78% occurring once. Germline lookup yields CDR1 SGHNT and CDR2 YENEEA. The V segment lost 5 bases and the J segment 5 bases; nucleotides outside the gene matches: 8. CDR3 length: 14 amino acids. This TCR was sampled from a man aged 60-69 years with acute or convalescent COVID-19. The sequencing sample was made of peripheral blood. The chain carries TRBV11-3 and TRBJ1-1; 7 bases agree with TRBD1. The CDR3 region has the DNA TGTGCCAGCAGCCCAAACAGGGGCGGAACTGAAGCTTTCTTT. Translation: CASSPNRGGTEAFF.